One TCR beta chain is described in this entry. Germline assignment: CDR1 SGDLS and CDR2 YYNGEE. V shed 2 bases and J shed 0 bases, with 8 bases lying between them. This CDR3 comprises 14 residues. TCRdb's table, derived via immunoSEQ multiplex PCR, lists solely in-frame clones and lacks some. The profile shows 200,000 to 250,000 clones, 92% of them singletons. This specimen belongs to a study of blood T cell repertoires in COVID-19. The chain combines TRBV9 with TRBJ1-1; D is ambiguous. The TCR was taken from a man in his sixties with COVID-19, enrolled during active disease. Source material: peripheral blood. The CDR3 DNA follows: TGTGCCAGCAGCGTCTCGACATTGAACACTGAAGCTTTCTTT. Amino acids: CASSVSTLNTEAFF.